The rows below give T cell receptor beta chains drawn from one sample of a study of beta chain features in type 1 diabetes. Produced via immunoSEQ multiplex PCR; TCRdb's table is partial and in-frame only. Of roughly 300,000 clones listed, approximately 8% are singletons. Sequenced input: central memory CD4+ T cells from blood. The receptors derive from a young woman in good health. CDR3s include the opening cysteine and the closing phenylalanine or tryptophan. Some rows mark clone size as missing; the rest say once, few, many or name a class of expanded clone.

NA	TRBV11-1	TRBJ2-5	CASSGGLAGLQETQYF
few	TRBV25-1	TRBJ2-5	CASSAPGLAGGKTQYF
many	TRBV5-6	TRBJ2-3	CASSPMNTDTQYF
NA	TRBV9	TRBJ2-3	CASSTGLAGADTQYF
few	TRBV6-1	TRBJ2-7	CASSVETIYEQYF
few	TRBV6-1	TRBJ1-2	CASRFVGTVYGYTF
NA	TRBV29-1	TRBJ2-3	CSVDYSTDTQYF
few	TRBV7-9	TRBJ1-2	CASSPLVRYGYTF
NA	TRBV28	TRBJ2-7	CATLPSPSYEQYF
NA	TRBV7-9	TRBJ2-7	CASSPSMGLADF
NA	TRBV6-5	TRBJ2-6	CASQYAGANVLTF
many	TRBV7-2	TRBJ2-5	CASSFPPGETQYF
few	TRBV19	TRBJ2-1	CASRGVFGTNNNEQFF
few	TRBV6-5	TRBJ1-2	CASSYRRTGNGYGYTF
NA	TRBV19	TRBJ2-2	CASGLAGVNTGELFF
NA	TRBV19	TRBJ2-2	CASRLQPNTGELFF
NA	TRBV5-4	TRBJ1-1	CASRGYTEAFF
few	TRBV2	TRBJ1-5	CASSDEGTQPQHF
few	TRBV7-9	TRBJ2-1	CASSTTVFSYNEQFF